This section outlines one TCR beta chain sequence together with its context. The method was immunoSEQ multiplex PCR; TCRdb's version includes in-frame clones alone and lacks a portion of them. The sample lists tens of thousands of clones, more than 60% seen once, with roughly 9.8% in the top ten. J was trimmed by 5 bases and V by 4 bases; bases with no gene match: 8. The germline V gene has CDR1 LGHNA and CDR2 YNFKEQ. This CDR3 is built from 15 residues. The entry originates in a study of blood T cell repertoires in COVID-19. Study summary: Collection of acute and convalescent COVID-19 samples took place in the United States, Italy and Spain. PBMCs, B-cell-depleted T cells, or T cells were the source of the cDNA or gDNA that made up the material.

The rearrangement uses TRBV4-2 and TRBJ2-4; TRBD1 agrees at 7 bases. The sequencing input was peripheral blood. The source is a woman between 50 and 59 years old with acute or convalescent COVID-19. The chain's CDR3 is CASSRQGSAENIQYF. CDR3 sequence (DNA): TGTGCCAGCAGCCGACAGGGATCCGCGGAAAACATTCAGTACTTC.